The sequence of this T cell receptor (beta chain) was determined in a study of beta chain features in type 1 diabetes. Expressed TCRB transcripts were sequenced after all isolated RNA was converted to cDNA. This table comes from immunoSEQ multiplex PCR, and its TCRdb copy is limited to in-frame clones, with some not included. Of 130,000 to 150,000 clones in the sample, more than 9% are singletons; the top ten hold roughly 1.3%. This clone was recorded many times. V trimming: 6 bases; J trimming: 1 base; junction bases outside the gene matches: 8. The germline V gene encodes CDR1 SQVTM and CDR2 ANQGSEA. The CDR3 totals 14 residues.

What was sequenced was naive CD4+ T cells from blood. The chain combines TRBV29-1 with TRBJ1-1, with 7 bases lining up with TRBD1. This clonotype originated in a man aged 18 to 29 in good health. DNA of the CDR3: TGCAGCGTCGACAGGGAACGGGCGAACACTGAAGCTTTCTTT. Protein product: CSVDRERANTEAFF.